This passage covers 14 T cell receptor beta chains from one sample sequenced in a study of molecular identifiers for immune sequencing clone quantification. Each CDR3 protein gets one entry after TCRdb re-called the PCR reads with MiXCR. The sample has 85,000 to 100,000 distinct CDR3 sequences; approximately 25% are singletons. Sequencing was done on a sample of naive CD8+ T cells from blood, with Jurkat cell RNA spiked in. Sample subset: FACS-sorted CD8+CD4-CCR7+CD45RA+ naive T cells. The receptor source for this set is a human donor in good health. Some libraries in this study had Jurkat cell RNA spiked in.

The chain has TRBV9 and TRBJ2-1; D may be TRBD1 (5 bases). The V and J ends lost 3 bases and 4 bases respectively, with 11 bases between them. The CDR3 runs to 14 residues. The germline CDR1 and CDR2 sequences are SGDLS and YYNGEE. The CDR3 reads CASSALTDYNEQFF. The CDR3, as DNA: TGTGCCAGCAGCGCCCTGACAGATTACAATGAGCAGTTCTTC. Based on the CDR3 plus reference TRBV9 and TRBJ2-1, the full variable domain is DSGVTQTPKHLITATGQRVTLRCSPRSGDLSVYWYQQSLDQGLQFLIQYYNGEERAKGNILERFSAQQFPDLHSELNLSSLELGDSALYFCASSALTDYNEQFFGPGTRLTVL.

This clonotype was counted between two and nine times. The genes are TRBV28 and TRBJ1-2, with TRBD1 as a possible D gene (6 bases). CDR1 is MDHEN and CDR2 is SYDVKM in the germline V gene. With 3 bases removed from V and 6 bases from J, the gap between germline ends came to 11 bases. This CDR3 has 13 residues. CDR3 residues: CASSLGGADGYTF. CDR3 DNA sequence: TGTGCCAGCAGTTTGGGGGGCGCGGATGGCTACACCTTC.

This chain uses TRBV29-1 with TRBJ2-7; D ambiguous. In germline, CDR1 is SQVTM, CDR2 ANQGSEA. The CDR3 extends over 12 amino acids. The V gene lost 4 bases and the J gene lost 0 bases, with 7 bases spanning the gap. CDR3 sequence (DNA): TGCAGCGTTGTAGGTCTCTCCTACGAGCAGTACTTC. This sequence encodes CSVVGLSYEQYF.

Points on this clonotype: Possible read error: a much larger clone is one base away. The genes are TRBV20-1 and TRBJ1-2; D unresolved. This CDR3 comprises 11 residues. Germline V CDR1 and CDR2: DFQATT, SNEGSKA (reference sequence). Trimming removed 3 bases at V and 3 bases at J, with 5 bases between. DNA of the CDR3: TGCAGTGCTAGTGTTGACTATGGCTACACCTTC. As protein: CSASVDYGYTF.

Ten or more counts support this clonotype. The V gene is TRBV19, the J gene TRBJ2-6; D tentatively reads TRBD1 or TRBD2 (5 bases each). Germline V gene lookup returns CDR1 LNHDA and CDR2 SQIVND (reference sequence). Trimming left V 3 bases short and J 0 bases short, with 6 bases between. CDR3 size: 15 residues. The DNA for the CDR3 is TGTGCCAGTAGTATGGGACCCTCTGGGGCCAACGTCCTGACTTTC. Protein product: CASSMGPSGANVLTF.

Many counts were recorded for this clonotype. The chain is built from TRBV19 and TRBJ2-6, with D possibly TRBD2 on 5 matching bases. V dropped 6 bases and J dropped 2 bases, with 23 bases sitting between them. CDR3 length: 19 residues. Per germline, CDR1 LNHDA and CDR2 SQIVND (reference sequence). The CDR3 sequence is CASRSLRRASWTGANVLTF. In DNA, the CDR3 is TGTGCCAGTAGAAGCCTAAGGCGGGCCAGCTGGACTGGGGCCAACGTCCTGACTTTC.

This clonotype appeared a few times. The chain combines TRBV19 with TRBJ2-5; 8 bases line up with TRBD1. Germline trimming cut 1 base from V and 6 bases from J; bases unmatched to any gene: 16. Germline V gene lookup returns CDR1 LNHDA and CDR2 SQIVND (reference sequence). The CDR3 contains 18 residues. This CDR3 reads CASSIGGRAGGDRKTQYF. The CDR3 DNA reads as TGTGCCAGTAGTATAGGGGGACGCGCAGGGGGCGACCGAAAGACCCAGTACTTC.

Regarding this clonotype: It may be a read error: a sequence one base away is much more abundant. This chain links TRBV4-3 with TRBJ2-2; D gene ambiguous. The CDR3 has 13 amino acids. Germline CDR1 reads LGHNA; CDR2 reads YSLEER. This CDR3 reads CASGQMRPRELFF. The CDR3, as DNA: TGCGCCAGCGGCCAAATGAGGCCCCGGGAGCTGTTTTTT.

This chain connects TRBV24-1 to TRBJ1-1, with D tentatively TRBD1 (6 bases). The CDR3 runs to 16 residues. The V end was cut by 5 bases, the J end by 0 bases, with 15 bases between. The germline gives CDR1 KGHDR, CDR2 SFDVKD. CDR3 in amino acids: CATSVYRTVMNTEAFF. In DNA form, the CDR3 reads TGTGCCACCAGTGTTTACAGGACAGTGATGAACACTGAAGCTTTCTTT.

Points on this clonotype: Since a much larger clone is just one base distant, this may be a read error. The rearrangement joins TRBV29-1 to TRBJ2-7; 7 nucleotides match TRBD1. The CDR3 contains 14 residues. With V trimmed by 6 bases and J by 4 bases, 12 bases remained unmatched. The V gene's germline CDR1 is SQVTM and CDR2 ANQGSEA. The CDR3 DNA is TGCAGCGTGGGGGCCACAGGGGCGGAATACGAGCAGTACTTC. It codes for CSVGATGAEYEQYF.

Note on this clonotype: A much larger clone differs from this one at a single base, so this may be a read error. The rearrangement links TRBV6-5 to TRBJ2-3; 7 bases fit TRBD2. CDR3 size: 14 residues. Trimming took 5 bases from V and 6 from J; bases not matched to a gene: 8. CDR1 is MNHEY and CDR2 is SVGAGI in the germline V gene. The CDR3 loop is CASSPGLGLDTQYF. The DNA of the CDR3 is TGTGCCAGCAGTCCTGGACTAGGTCTCGATACGCAGTATTTT.

This clonotype occurred many times. The CDR3 DNA follows: TGCGCCAGCAGCTTGGCCTTTTCTGGCGGGGGCTATCAAGAGACCCAGTACTTC. It yields the protein CASSLAFSGGGYQETQYF. V is TRBV5-1 and J is TRBJ2-5, with D maybe TRBD2 (7 bases). The germline V and J ends were trimmed by 0 bases and 2 bases, with 20 bases remaining between them. CDR1 and CDR2 from the germline V gene are SGHRS and YFSETQ. The CDR3 loop spans 18 amino acids.

The rearrangement links TRBV29-1 to TRBJ2-1, with D perhaps TRBD2 (6 bases). This CDR3 comprises 14 residues. CDR1 and CDR2 from the germline V gene are SQVTM and ANQGSEA. V was pared by 3 bases and J by 4 bases, with 13 bases between. CDR3 in amino acids: CSVEGREYYNEQFF. The CDR3 DNA is TGCAGCGTTGAGGGACGGGAGTATTACAATGAGCAGTTCTTC.

This clonotype was counted ten times or more. The V and J genes are TRBV6-5 and TRBJ2-1; 7 bases are shared with TRBD1. V gave up 6 bases and J gave up 2 bases; unmatched junction bases: 7. Germline lookup yields CDR1 MNHEY and CDR2 SVGAGI. The CDR3 loop spans 15 amino acids. CDR3: CASSLTGETYNEQFF. CDR3 bases: TGTGCCAGCAGCCTTACAGGGGAGACCTACAATGAGCAGTTCTTC.